Sequencing of this T cell receptor (beta chain) was carried out in a study of blood T cell repertoires in COVID-19. Unmatched junction bases numbered 9, after V lost 3 bases and J lost 9 bases. Per the germline V gene, CDR1 is ENHRY and CDR2 is SYGVKD. CDR3 length: 15 amino acids. TCRdb's table, derived via immunoSEQ multiplex PCR, lists solely in-frame clones and lacks some. The table includes approximately 190,000 clones, approximately 80% detected once. Sequenced input: peripheral blood. V is TRBV10-3 and J is TRBJ2-1; TRBD1 matches 9 bases. The source is a man between 60 and 75 years old with acute or convalescent COVID-19. The CDR3, as DNA: TGTGCCATCAGTGAATTACAGGGGGCTTTAGGTGAGCAGTTCTTC. Its protein product is CAISELQGALGEQFF.